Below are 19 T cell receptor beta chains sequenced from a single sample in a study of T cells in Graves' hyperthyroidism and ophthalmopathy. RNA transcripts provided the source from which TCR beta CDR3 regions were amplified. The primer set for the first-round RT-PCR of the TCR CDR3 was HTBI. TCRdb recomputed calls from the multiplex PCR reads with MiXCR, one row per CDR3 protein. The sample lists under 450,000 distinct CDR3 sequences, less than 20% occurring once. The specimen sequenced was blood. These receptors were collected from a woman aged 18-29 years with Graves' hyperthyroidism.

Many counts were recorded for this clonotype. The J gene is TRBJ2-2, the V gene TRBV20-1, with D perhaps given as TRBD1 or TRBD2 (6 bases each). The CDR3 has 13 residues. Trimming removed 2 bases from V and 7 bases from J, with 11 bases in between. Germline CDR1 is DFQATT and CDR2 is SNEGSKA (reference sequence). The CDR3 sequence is CSARIQGGGELFF. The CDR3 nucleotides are TGCAGTGCTAGAATACAGGGAGGCGGGGAGCTGTTTTTT.

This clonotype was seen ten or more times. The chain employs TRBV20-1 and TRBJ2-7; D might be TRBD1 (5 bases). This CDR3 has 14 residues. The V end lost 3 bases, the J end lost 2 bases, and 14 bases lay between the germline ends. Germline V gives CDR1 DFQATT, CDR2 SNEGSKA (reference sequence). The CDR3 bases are TGCAGTGCTAGGGGGAATGACAGAACCTACGAGCAGTACTTC. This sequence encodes CSARGNDRTYEQYF.

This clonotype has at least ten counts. Here the CDR3 reads CASSILGGNVYNEQFF. In nucleotides, the CDR3 is TGTGCCAGCAGCATTCTGGGGGGGAATGTTTACAATGAGCAGTTCTTC. The V gene is TRBV11-3, the J gene TRBJ2-1, with TRBD2 identical over 7 bases. Germline V gene sequence: CDR1 SGHNT, CDR2 YENEEA. This CDR3 spans 16 amino acids. V was pared by 5 bases and J by 4 bases, with 11 bases of the junction left unmatched. The variable domain in full, completed from reference TRBV11-3 and TRBJ2-1, reads EAGVVQSPRYKIIEKKQPVAFWCNPISGHNTLYWYLQNLGQGPELLIRYENEEAVDDSQLPKDRFSAERLKGVDSTLKIQPAELGDSAVYLCASSILGGNVYNEQFFGPGTRLTVL.

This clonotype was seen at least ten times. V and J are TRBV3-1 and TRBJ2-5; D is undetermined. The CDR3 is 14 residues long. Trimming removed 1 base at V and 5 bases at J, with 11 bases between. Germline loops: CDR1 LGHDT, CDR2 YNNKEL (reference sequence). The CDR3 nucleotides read TGTGCCAGCAGCCAAGTTTCCTTGGATGAGACCCAGTACTTC. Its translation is CASSQVSLDETQYF.

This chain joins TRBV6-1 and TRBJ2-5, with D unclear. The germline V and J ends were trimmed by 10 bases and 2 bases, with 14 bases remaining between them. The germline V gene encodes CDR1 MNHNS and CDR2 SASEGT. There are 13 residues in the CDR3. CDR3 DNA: TGTGCCACCCCTCCCGACACACAAGAGACCCAGTACTTC. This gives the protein CATPPDTQETQYF.

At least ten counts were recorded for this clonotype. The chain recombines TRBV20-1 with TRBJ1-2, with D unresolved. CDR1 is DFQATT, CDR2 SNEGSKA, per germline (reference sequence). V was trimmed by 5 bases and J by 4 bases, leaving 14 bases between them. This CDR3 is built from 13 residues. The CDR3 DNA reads TGCAGTGCTCCACCCGACTCGGCCTATGGCTACACCTTC. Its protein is CSAPPDSAYGYTF.

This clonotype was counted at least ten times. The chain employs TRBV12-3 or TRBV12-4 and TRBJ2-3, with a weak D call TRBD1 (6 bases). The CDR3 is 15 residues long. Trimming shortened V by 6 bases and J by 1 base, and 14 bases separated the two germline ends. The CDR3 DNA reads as TGTGCCAGCAGCCCGGTCAAGGGGGGCACAGATACGCAGTATTTT. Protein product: CASSPVKGGTDTQYF.

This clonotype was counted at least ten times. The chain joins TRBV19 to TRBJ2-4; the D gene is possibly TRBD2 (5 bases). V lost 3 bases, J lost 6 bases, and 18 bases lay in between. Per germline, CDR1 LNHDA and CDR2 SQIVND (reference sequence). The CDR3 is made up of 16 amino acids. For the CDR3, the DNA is TGTGCCAGTAGTATTTTTAGCGACGGGATCGGAAACATTCAGTACTTC. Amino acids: CASSIFSDGIGNIQYF.

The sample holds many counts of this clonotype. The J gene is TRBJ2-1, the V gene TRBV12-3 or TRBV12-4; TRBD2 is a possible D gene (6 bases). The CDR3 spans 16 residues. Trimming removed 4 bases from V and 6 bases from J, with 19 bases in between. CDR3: CASSSRRAGFLNEQFF. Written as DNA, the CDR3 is TGTGCCAGCAGTTCTCGGAGGGCGGGATTTCTCAATGAGCAGTTCTTC.

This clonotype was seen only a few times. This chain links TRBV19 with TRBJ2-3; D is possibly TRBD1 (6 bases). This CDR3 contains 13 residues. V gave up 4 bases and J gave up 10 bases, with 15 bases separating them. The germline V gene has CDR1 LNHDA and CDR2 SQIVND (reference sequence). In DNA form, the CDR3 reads TGTGCCAGTAGTAATCAGGGGCCGGCATCGCAGTATTTT. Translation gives CASSNQGPASQYF. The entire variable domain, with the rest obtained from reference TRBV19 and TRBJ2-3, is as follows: DGGITQSPKYLFRKEGQNVTLSCEQNLNHDAMYWYRQDPGQGLRLIYYSQIVNDFQKGDIAEGYSVSREKKESFPLTVTSAQKNPTAFYLCASSNQGPASQYFGPGTRLTVL.

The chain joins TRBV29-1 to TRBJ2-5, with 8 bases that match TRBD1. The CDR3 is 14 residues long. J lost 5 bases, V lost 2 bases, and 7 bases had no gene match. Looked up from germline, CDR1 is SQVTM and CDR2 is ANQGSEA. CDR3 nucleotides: TGCAGCGTTGAACAGGCGGACAGGGCGGAGACCCAGTACTTC. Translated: CSVEQADRAETQYF.

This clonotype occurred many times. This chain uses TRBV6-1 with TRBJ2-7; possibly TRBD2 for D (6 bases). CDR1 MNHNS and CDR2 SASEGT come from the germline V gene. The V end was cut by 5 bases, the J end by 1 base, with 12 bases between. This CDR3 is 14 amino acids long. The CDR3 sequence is CASSPGTSSYEQYF. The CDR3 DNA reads TGTGCCAGCAGTCCCGGGACTTCTTCCTACGAGCAGTACTTC.

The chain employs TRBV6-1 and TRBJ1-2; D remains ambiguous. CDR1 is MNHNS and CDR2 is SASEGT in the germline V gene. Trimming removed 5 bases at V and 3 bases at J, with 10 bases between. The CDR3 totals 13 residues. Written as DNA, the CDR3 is TGTGCCAGCAGTTCTACCAGCTACTATGGCTACACCTTC. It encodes CASSSTSYYGYTF.

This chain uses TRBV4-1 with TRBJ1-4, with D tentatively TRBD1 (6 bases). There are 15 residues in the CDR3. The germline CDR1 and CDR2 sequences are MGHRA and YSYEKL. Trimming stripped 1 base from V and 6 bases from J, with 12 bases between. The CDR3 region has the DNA TGCGCCAGCAGCCAAGGAACAGGGCCGGATGAAAAACTGTTTTTT. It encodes CASSQGTGPDEKLFF.

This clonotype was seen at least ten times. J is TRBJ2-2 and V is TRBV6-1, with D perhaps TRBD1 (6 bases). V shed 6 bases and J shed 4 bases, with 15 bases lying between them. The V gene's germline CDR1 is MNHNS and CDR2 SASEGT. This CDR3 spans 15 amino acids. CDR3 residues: CASRELGQRTGELFF. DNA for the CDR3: TGTGCCAGCAGGGAACTTGGACAGCGCACCGGGGAGCTGTTTTTT.

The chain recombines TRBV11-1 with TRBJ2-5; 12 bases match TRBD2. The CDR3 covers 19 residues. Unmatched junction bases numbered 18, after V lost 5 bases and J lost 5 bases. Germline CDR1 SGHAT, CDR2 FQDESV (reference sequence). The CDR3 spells CASSPGTTSGRSGGETQYF. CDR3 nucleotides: TGTGCCAGCAGCCCGGGGACAACTAGCGGGAGGAGCGGGGGGGAGACCCAGTACTTC.

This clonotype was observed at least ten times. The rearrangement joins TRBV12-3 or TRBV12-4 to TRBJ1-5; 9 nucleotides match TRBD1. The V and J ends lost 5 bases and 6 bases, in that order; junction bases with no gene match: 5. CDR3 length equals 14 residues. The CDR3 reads CASSTGGSVQPQHF. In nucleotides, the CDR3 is TGTGCCAGCAGTACAGGGGGCTCCGTTCAGCCCCAGCATTTT.

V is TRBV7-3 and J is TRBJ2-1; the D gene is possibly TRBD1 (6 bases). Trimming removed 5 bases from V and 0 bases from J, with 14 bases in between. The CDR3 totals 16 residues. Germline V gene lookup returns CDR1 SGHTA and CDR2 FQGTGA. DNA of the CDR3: TGTGCCAGCAGCGTAGACAGGTCCAACTCCTACAATGAGCAGTTCTTC. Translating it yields CASSVDRSNSYNEQFF.

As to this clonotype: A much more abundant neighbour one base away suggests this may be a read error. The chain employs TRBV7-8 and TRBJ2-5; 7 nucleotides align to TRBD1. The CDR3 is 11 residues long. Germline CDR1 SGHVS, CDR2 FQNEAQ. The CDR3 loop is CAGSWQGAQYF. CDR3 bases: TGTGCCGGCAGCTGGCAGGGGGCCCAGTACTTC.